Sequencing of this T cell receptor (beta chain) was carried out in a study of blood T cell repertoires in COVID-19. Authors' analysis steps: Estimation of nucleated cell counts was performed using reference gene primer amplification. Profiled with immunoSEQ multiplex PCR; TCRdb holds only in-frame clones, not every one. The V and J calls and clone size were taken over from that table, and D and trimming were inferred from the DNA. The repertoire holds 210,000 or so clones, with over 75% as singletons. J was trimmed by 9 bases and V by 1 base; bases with no gene match: 6. There are 15 residues in the CDR3. Germline CDR1 and CDR2: SGHRS and YFSETQ.

The sample consisted of peripheral blood. The sequence was collected from a man aged 45 to 65 with COVID-19, enrolled during active disease. The gene calls are TRBV5-1 and TRBJ1-6; 8 bases fit TRBD1. CDR3 nucleotide sequence: TGCGCCAGCAGCTTGACGGGACAGGAAAGTTCACCCCTCCACTTT. It codes for CASSLTGQESSPLHF.